The rows below give T cell receptor beta chains drawn from one sample of a study of T cell repertoires in cytomegalovirus infection. Their antigens are not known. A single record per CDR3 protein comes from TCRdb applying MiXCR to the reads. The table lists around 750,000 distinct CDR3 sequences, approximately 29% of them singletons. The sample consisted of cultured CD8+ T cells from PBMCs, taken from culture after CMV antigen stimulation. All receptors come from a human donor in good health (CMV status not recorded). Some clones in this sample may be carry-over from other donors' samples. CDR3s include the opening cysteine and the closing phenylalanine or tryptophan. Each record gives: J gene, D gene, clone size, V gene, CDR3 protein, CDR3 DNA. The D gene is left open where the match is weak. Clone size appears in some rows only: once, few, many, or a class for an expanded clone.

>TRBJ2-3|TRBD1|NA|TRBV28
CASSFPRQGSTFYLPFTQYF
TGTGCCAGCAGTTTTCCCCGACAGGGGTCGACCTTCTATCTACCCTTTACGCAGTATTTT
>TRBJ2-7|NA|NA|TRBV7-6
CASSGGERSYEQYF
TGTGCCAGCAGCGGAGGGGAGAGATCCTACGAGCAGTACTTC
>TRBJ2-3|TRBD2|few|TRBV12-3/TRBV12-4
CASSFQAGGTPSTDTQYF
TGTGCCAGCAGTTTCCAAGCGGGGGGGACCCCTAGCACAGATACGCAGTATTTT
>TRBJ1-2|NA|NA|TRBV7-6
CASSSNYHGYTF
TGTGCCAGCAGCTCCAACTACCATGGCTACACCTTC
>TRBJ2-1|NA|once|TRBV27
CASSRQDDAYNEQFF
TGTGCCAGCAGTAGACAGGACGACGCCTACAATGAGCAGTTCTTC
>TRBJ1-1|NA|NA|TRBV27
CASSLSPWGVNTEAFF
TGTGCCAGCAGTTTATCCCCCTGGGGAGTGAACACTGAAGCTTTCTTT
>TRBJ2-1|TRBD1|few|TRBV12-5
CASGWDLDRGYYNEQFF
TGTGCTAGTGGTTGGGACCTTGACAGGGGATACTACAATGAGCAGTTCTTC
>TRBJ2-5|TRBD1|many|TRBV7-9
CASSQDRAQETQYF
TGTGCCAGCAGCCAGGACAGGGCGCAAGAGACCCAGTACTTC
>TRBJ1-1|TRBD1|few|TRBV12-3/TRBV12-4
CASSATGRTEAFF
TGTGCCAGCAGTGCGACAGGGCGAACTGAAGCTTTCTTT
>TRBJ1-4|NA|many|TRBV10-3
CAISTQGKGGEKLFF
TGTGCCATCAGTACTCAGGGGAAAGGGGGTGAAAAACTGTTTTTT
>TRBJ2-3|TRBD2|few|TRBV28
CASSTGLAGGNTDTQYF
TGTGCCAGCAGTACCGGACTAGCGGGGGGAAACACAGATACGCAGTATTTT
>TRBJ2-2|NA|NA|TRBV12-5
CASGLNREQTDTGELFF
TGTGCTAGTGGTTTGAACAGGGAGCAAACGGACACCGGGGAGCTGTTTTTT
>TRBJ1-6|NA|NA|TRBV20-1
CSARDLTSDPPLHF
TGCAGTGCTAGAGATTTGACATCGGATCCACCCCTCCACTTT
>TRBJ1-6|NA|many|TRBV7-6
CASSSQPQGFNSPLHF
TGTGCCAGCAGCTCTCAACCGCAGGGCTTCAATTCACCCCTCCACTTT
>TRBJ1-2|NA|many|TRBV12-3/TRBV12-4
CASSRQDIYGYTF
TGTGCCAGCAGCCGTCAGGATATCTATGGCTACACCTTC
>TRBJ2-3|NA|few|TRBV28
CASSPRDPMNTQYF
TGTGCCAGCAGTCCACGGGACCCCATGAATACGCAGTATTTT
>TRBJ1-1|NA|many|TRBV7-8
CASRQDRNTEAFF
TGTGCCAGCAGGCAAGACAGGAACACTGAAGCTTTCTTT
>TRBJ2-1|TRBD2|few|TRBV5-6
CASSWSPVAGGVGVEQFF
TGTGCCAGCAGCTGGAGCCCCGTAGCGGGGGGCGTTGGGGTTGAGCAGTTCTTC
>TRBJ1-3|NA|many|TRBV7-9
CASTPSDSISGNTIYF
TGTGCCAGCACCCCGTCGGACAGTATCTCTGGAAACACCATATATTTT
>TRBJ1-6|NA|many|TRBV7-2
CASSRHRGRPSSYNSPLHF
TGTGCCAGCAGCCGACACCGGGGCAGGCCGAGCTCCTATAATTCACCCCTCCACTTT
>TRBJ1-5|TRBD1|few|TRBV6-1
CASSEKGTGGNQPQHF
TGTGCCAGCAGTGAAAAAGGGACAGGGGGTAATCAGCCCCAGCATTTT
>TRBJ2-5|NA|NA|TRBV6-2/TRBV6-3
CASSEANEVGTQYF
TGTGCCAGCAGTGAAGCGAACGAGGTGGGGACCCAGTACTTC
>TRBJ2-5|TRBD1|NA|TRBV15
CATSDRDRGHETQYF
TGTGCCACCAGCGACCGGGACAGGGGGCACGAGACCCAGTACTTC
>TRBJ2-7|NA|NA|TRBV29-1
CSVEDHDRVSYEQYF
TGCAGCGTTGAAGATCACGATAGGGTATCCTACGAGCAGTACTTC
>TRBJ2-7|NA|few|TRBV5-1
CASSWGDIAYEQYF
TGCGCCAGCAGCTGGGGGGACATCGCCTACGAGCAGTACTTC
>TRBJ2-2|TRBD1|few|TRBV6-6
CASSYPPAGGNTGELFF
TGTGCCAGCAGTTACCCCCCGGCAGGGGGAAACACCGGGGAGCTGTTTTTT
>TRBJ2-2|TRBD2|NA|TRBV9
CASSAAGAGELFF
TGTGCCAGCAGCGCCGCGGGGGCCGGGGAGCTGTTTTTT
>TRBJ1-2|NA|many|TRBV12-3/TRBV12-4
CASSLTVNYGYTF
TGTGCCAGCAGTTTAACAGTGAACTATGGCTACACCTTC
>TRBJ2-6|NA|NA|TRBV9
CASSVDGSRHTGTNVLTF
TGTGCCAGCAGCGTAGATGGGAGCCGACATACTGGGACCAACGTCCTGACTTTC
>TRBJ1-1|TRBD1|NA|TRBV6-2/TRBV6-3
CASSYPPDRGTEAFF
TGTGCCAGCAGTTACCCTCCGGACAGGGGAACTGAAGCTTTCTTT
>TRBJ2-1|TRBD1|NA|TRBV28
CASSLMTGRINEQFF
TGTGCCAGCAGTTTAATGACAGGGAGAATCAATGAGCAGTTCTTC
>TRBJ2-1|TRBD2|NA|TRBV4-1
CASSPQPGGVLYNEQFF
TGCGCCAGCAGCCCACAGCCTGGGGGGGTTCTCTACAATGAGCAGTTCTTC
>TRBJ1-2|NA|NA|TRBV10-3
CAISESPENYGYTF
TGTGCCATCAGTGAGTCTCCGGAGAACTATGGCTACACCTTC
>TRBJ1-5|NA|few|TRBV28
CASRLGRGGNQPQHF
TGTGCCAGCCGCCTTGGCAGGGGTGGCAATCAGCCCCAGCATTTT
>TRBJ2-3|NA|NA|TRBV6-6
CASSYRDLEISTDTQYF
TGTGCCAGCAGTTACCGGGACCTCGAAATTAGCACAGATACGCAGTATTTT
>TRBJ1-2|NA|NA|TRBV27
CASSQTGSYGYTF
TGTGCCAGCAGTCAAACAGGGAGCTATGGCTACACCTTC
>TRBJ2-3|TRBD2|NA|TRBV27
CASSILGLAGPTDTQYF
TGTGCCAGCAGCATTCTGGGGCTAGCGGGTCCCACAGATACGCAGTATTTT
>TRBJ1-1|NA|many|TRBV7-9
CASSLVGAGTEAFF
TGTGCCAGCAGCTTAGTGGGGGCCGGCACTGAAGCTTTCTTT
>TRBJ2-1|NA|NA|TRBV6-6
CTSSWQPLYNEQFF
TGTACCAGCAGTTGGCAGCCTCTTTACAATGAGCAGTTCTTC
>TRBJ2-1|TRBD2|NA|TRBV5-6
CASSLLSLAGGLFF
TGTGCCAGCAGCTTGCTTTCACTAGCGGGGGGCCTGTTCTTC
>TRBJ2-1|TRBD2|NA|TRBV11-3
CASSSRTSGGYNEQFF
TGTGCCAGCAGCTCTAGGACTAGCGGGGGCTACAATGAGCAGTTCTTC
>TRBJ2-3|TRBD2|many|TRBV10-3
CAIRGVGTTLTDTQYF
TGTGCCATCAGAGGGGTAGGGACTACTCTCACAGATACGCAGTATTTT
>TRBJ1-2|NA|many|TRBV4-1
CASSQDPSNFWTYGYTF
TGCGCCAGCAGCCAAGATCCCTCGAACTTCTGGACCTATGGCTACACCTTC
>TRBJ2-4|NA|few|TRBV7-9
CASSYEGTKNIQYF
TGTGCCAGCAGCTATGAGGGAACCAAAAACATTCAGTACTTC
>TRBJ2-7|TRBD1|NA|TRBV5-6
CASSPQVGQGPYEQYF
TGTGCCAGCAGCCCCCAGGTGGGACAGGGCCCTTACGAGCAGTACTTC
>TRBJ2-3|TRBD2|many|TRBV7-8
CASSLRSGDTDTQYF
TGTGCCAGCAGCTTACGTAGCGGGGACACAGATACGCAGTATTTT
>TRBJ2-1|TRBD2|NA|TRBV27
CASMGTSGTNEQFF
TGTGCCAGCATGGGGACTAGCGGGACCAATGAGCAGTTCTTC
>TRBJ2-3|NA|NA|TRBV7-2
CTSSLAFGADTQYF
TGTACCAGCAGCTTGGCCTTCGGGGCAGATACGCAGTATTTT
>TRBJ1-4|TRBD1|NA|TRBV12-3/TRBV12-4
CASSRQGLNEKLFF
TGTGCCAGCAGTAGACAGGGTCTTAATGAAAAACTGTTTTTT
>TRBJ1-2|NA|few|TRBV28
CASSPGTLGGYTF
TGTGCCAGCAGTCCCGGGACCCTAGGAGGCTACACCTTC
>TRBJ1-5|NA|few|TRBV27
CASRPGLGHEPQHF
TGTGCCAGCAGACCTGGACTGGGTCATGAGCCCCAGCATTTT
>TRBJ2-1|NA|NA|TRBV4-1
CASSQDTADYNEQFF
TGCGCCAGCAGCCAAGATACGGCGGATTACAATGAGCAGTTCTTC
>TRBJ2-1|NA|few|TRBV6-1
CASSEERDFSYNEQFF
TGTGCCAGCAGTGAAGAAAGGGATTTCTCCTACAATGAGCAGTTCTTC
>TRBJ2-1|NA|NA|TRBV7-6
CASSSDPGHEQFF
TGTGCCAGCAGCTCCGACCCGGGCCATGAGCAGTTCTTC
>TRBJ2-2|TRBD2|few|TRBV6-1
CASSPSAGEYTGELFF
TGTGCCAGCAGTCCTTCAGCGGGGGAGTACACCGGGGAGCTGTTTTTT
>TRBJ1-3|NA|NA|TRBV7-7
CASSLRPLSGNTIYF
TGTGCTAGCAGCTTACGGCCGCTCTCTGGAAACACCATATATTTT